This T cell receptor beta chain emerged from a study of Graves' ophthalmopathy and Graves' hyperthyroidism. Across the whole study: Blood was drawn at initial diagnosis, before any treatment.

Clinical symptoms, serum thyroxine, TRAb, thyroid ultrasound and orbital computed tomography formed the basis of diagnosis. RNA transcripts served as template for amplifying TCR beta CDR3 sequences. HTBI primers were used in a first-round RT-PCR, which preceded a second-round multiplex PCR. One entry per CDR3 protein results from TCRdb running MiXCR on the multiplex PCR reads. The sample records 200,000 to 300,000 distinct CDR3 sequences, less than 55% being singletons. On this clonotype itself: Its antigen is currently unknown.

With 2 bases clipped from V and 3 bases from J, the junction kept 1 base outside the gene matches. This CDR3 is 12 amino acids long. The germline V gene has CDR1 DFQATT and CDR2 SNEGSKA (reference sequence). Whole-study findings and limits: Also, most clonotypes expanded in the thyroid above 0.001 frequency appeared in blood.

The receptor was derived from an adult man with Graves' ophthalmopathy. The sequencing sample was made of peripheral blood. This rearrangement joins TRBV20-1 to TRBJ2-7, with TRBD1 matching 7 bases. The DNA of the CDR3 is TGCAGTGCTAGACCAGGGGGCTACGAGCAGTACTTC. Translated: CSARPGGYEQYF.